Below are 26 T cell receptor beta chains sequenced from a single sample in a study of blood T cell repertoires in COVID-19. Only in-frame clones appear in the TCRdb table, and some are missing; sequencing was by immunoSEQ multiplex PCR. This repertoire shows about 150,000 clones, less than 85% found once; its top ten account for under 12%. Sequencing input: peripheral blood. These receptors originate from a woman aged 80 or older with active or convalescent COVID-19.

CDR3 coding DNA: TGTGCCAGCAGCTTAGTGAGAACGGAGACCCAGTACTTC. Residues: CASSLVRTETQYF. The V and J genes are TRBV7-2 and TRBJ2-5; D call uncertain. Per germline, CDR1 SGHTA and CDR2 FQGNSA. Between the trimmed V and J ends, which lost 1 base and 5 bases, there was a span of 8 bases. CDR3 length: 13 residues.

The chain combines TRBV15 with TRBJ2-5, with no clear D. Trimming removed 3 bases at V and 4 bases at J, with 18 bases between. Germline V gives CDR1 LNHNV, CDR2 YYDKDF (reference sequence). The CDR3 spans 16 residues. The chain's CDR3 is CATSSVQEHIPETQYF. The CDR3 DNA sequence: TGTGCCACCAGCAGCGTCCAGGAACACATACCAGAGACCCAGTACTTC.

The chain combines TRBV27 with TRBJ1-2; 8 bases agree with TRBD1. Germline V CDR1 and CDR2: MNHEY, SMNVEV (reference sequence). Losses at the gene ends were 6 bases for V and 5 bases for J; bases not matched to a gene: 11. The CDR3 runs to 15 residues. DNA for the CDR3: TGTGCCAGCAGCGTATTAGGGACAGGACTTTATGGCTACACCTTC. It codes for CASSVLGTGLYGYTF.

The chain recombines TRBV2 with TRBJ2-7; 9 bases map to TRBD1. The CDR3 totals 13 residues. Germline assignment: CDR1 SNHLY and CDR2 FYNNEI. V was clipped by 6 bases and J by 5 bases; unmatched bases: 5. DNA for the CDR3: TGTGCCAGCAGCCGACAGGGGGGGAACGAGCAGTACTTC. Translating gives CASSRQGGNEQYF.

The chain uses TRBV5-4 and TRBJ1-1; TRBD1 matches at 7 bases. CDR1 is SGHNT, CDR2 YYREEE, per germline (reference sequence). This CDR3 comprises 15 residues. After removal of 4 bases from V and 0 bases from J, the junction contained 6 bases not matched to a gene. The CDR3 spells CASSRGHVLNTEAFF. The CDR3 nucleotides are TGTGCCAGCAGCAGGGGGCACGTTTTGAACACTGAAGCTTTCTTT.

The chain couples TRBV6-6 to TRBJ1-4; D is perhaps TRBD1 (6 bases). CDR1 is MNHNY and CDR2 is SVGAGI in the germline V gene (reference sequence). V gave up 4 bases and J gave up 7 bases, with 13 bases separating them. This CDR3 comprises 14 residues. CDR3 protein: CASSSPADSEKLFF. For the CDR3, the DNA is TGTGCCAGCAGTTCCCCCGCGGACAGTGAAAAACTGTTTTTT.

This clone appeared once. This sequence joins TRBV5-1 and TRBJ2-7; 10 bases are shared with TRBD1. The CDR3 has 13 residues. Germline CDR1 reads SGHRS; CDR2 reads YFSETQ. J gave up 5 bases and V 5 bases, and 4 bases lay outside the gene matches. For the CDR3, the DNA is TGCGCCAGCAGGGGACAGGGGATCAACGAGCAGTACTTC. Translating it yields CASRGQGINEQYF.

The V gene is TRBV2, the J gene TRBJ2-3; 14 bases agree with TRBD2. Trimming took 5 bases from V and 6 from J; bases not matched to a gene: 4. The CDR3 contains 15 residues. CDR1 SNHLY and CDR2 FYNNEI come from the germline V gene. The CDR3 region is CASSPGLAGVDTQYF. The CDR3 DNA sequence: TGTGCCAGCAGTCCGGGACTAGCGGGAGTGGATACGCAGTATTTT. Using reference TRBV2 and TRBJ2-3 for the parts outside the CDR3, the full variable domain is EPEVTQTPSHQVTQMGQEVILRCVPISNHLYFYWYRQILGQKVEFLVSFYNNEISEKSEIFDDQFSVERPDGSNFTLKIRSTKLEDSAMYFCASSPGLAGVDTQYFGPGTRLTVL.

The rearrangement joins TRBV3-1 (or the pseudogene TRBV3-2) to TRBJ1-5, with a tentative D call TRBD1 (6 bases). This CDR3 spans 14 amino acids. Germline assignment: CDR1 LGHDT and CDR2 YNNKEL (reference sequence). The ends were cut back, 0 bases at V and 10 bases at J, with 13 bases in the middle. CDR3 sequence: CASSQERTAGPQHF. The CDR3 DNA follows: TGTGCCAGCAGCCAAGAGAGGACAGCAGGTCCCCAGCATTTT.

The rearrangement joins TRBV7-3 to TRBJ1-5, with a possible D match to TRBD1 (5 bases). V lost 5 bases, J lost 1 base, and 9 bases lay in between. This CDR3 contains 14 residues. Germline CDR1 reads SGHTA; CDR2 reads FQGTGA. As DNA, the CDR3 is TGTGCCAGCAGCCGGCAGGGCAGCAATCAGCCCCAGCATTTT. Translated, it gives CASSRQGSNQPQHF.

J is TRBJ1-2 and V is TRBV5-8; D perhaps matches TRBD1 (6 bases). Germline CDR1 and CDR2: SGHTS and YDEGEE. V lost 4 bases to trimming and J lost 7 bases, with 11 bases between them. This CDR3 comprises 12 residues. The CDR3 DNA reads TGTGCCAGCAGCGCAGGGGTGGGTGGCTACACCTTC. Protein product: CASSAGVGGYTF.

The rearrangement joins TRBV6-5 to TRBJ2-2, with D maybe TRBD2 (5 bases). The CDR3 has 14 residues. CDR1 and CDR2 from the germline V gene are MNHEY and SVGAGI. The V and J ends lost 5 bases and 7 bases respectively, with 14 bases between them. CDR3 loop: CASSRSGEGGELFF. DNA for the CDR3: TGTGCCAGCAGTAGGTCCGGGGAAGGCGGGGAGCTGTTTTTT.

This clone was seen a few times. This sequence joins TRBV11-2 and TRBJ2-1, with D maybe TRBD2 (7 bases). Germline CDR1 reads SGHAT; CDR2 reads FQNNGV. With 5 bases removed from V and 7 bases from J, the gap between germline ends came to 15 bases. The CDR3 totals 14 residues. This CDR3 reads CASSAGANLNEQFF. CDR3 coding DNA: TGTGCCAGCAGCGCGGGGGCCAACTTAAATGAGCAGTTCTTC.

This chain joins TRBV13 and TRBJ1-5, with D possibly being TRBD1 (5 bases). The CDR3 runs to 14 residues. Germline V gene sequence: CDR1 PRHDT, CDR2 FYEKMQ (reference sequence). Trimming cost V 5 bases and J 7 bases, with 15 bases left between them. The CDR3 spells CASSRRGPQQPQHF. The CDR3 coding sequence is TGTGCCAGCAGCAGAAGGGGTCCCCAGCAGCCCCAGCATTTT.

In this sample, this clone turned up a few times. This rearrangement joins TRBV7-2 to TRBJ2-7; 12 bases fit TRBD1. Germline-derived CDR1 and CDR2 are SGHTA and FQGNSA. The junction had 6 bases not matched to a gene; V was cut back by 5 bases and J by 7 bases. The CDR3 contains 14 residues. The CDR3 DNA reads TGTGCCAGCAGCAACCGGGACAGGGGGCGGGAGCAGTACTTC. This gives the protein CASSNRDRGREQYF.

This sequence joins TRBV7-2 and TRBJ2-3; 7 bases agree with TRBD2. Trimming cost V 5 bases and J 0 bases; bases outside gene matches: 5. Germline V gene sequence: CDR1 SGHTA, CDR2 FQGNSA. CDR3 length: 15 amino acids. CDR3 protein: CASSTSGTSTDTQYF. The CDR3 nucleotides are TGTGCCAGCAGCACGAGCGGGACTAGCACAGATACGCAGTATTTT.

This chain joins TRBV27 and TRBJ1-5; D possibly corresponds to TRBD1 (5 bases). Trimming removed 5 bases at V and 7 bases at J, with 12 bases between. The CDR3 has 13 amino acids. Germline CDR1 and CDR2: MNHEY and SMNVEV (reference sequence). The CDR3 here is CASSPPGGQPQHF. CDR3 coding DNA: TGTGCCAGCAGTCCCCCGGGGGGACAGCCCCAGCATTTT.

The chain has TRBV28 and TRBJ1-1; 9 bases map to TRBD1. V gave up 6 bases and J gave up 1 base; unmatched junction bases: 6. Germline CDR1 and CDR2: MDHEN and SYDVKM. The CDR3 runs to 15 residues. The CDR3 coding sequence is TGTGCCAGCAGATATACAGGGGGCAGGAACACTGAAGCTTTCTTT. This codes for CASRYTGGRNTEAFF.

V gene TRBV6-1 combines with J gene TRBJ1-2; a possible D gene is TRBD1 (5 bases). The CDR3 loop spans 14 amino acids. Germline V CDR1 and CDR2: MNHNS, SASEGT. The V and J ends lost 2 bases and 5 bases respectively, with 12 bases between them. CDR3 in DNA: TGTGCCAGCAGTGAAAGTTGGGGGGGGTATGGCTACACCTTC. Encoded protein: CASSESWGGYGYTF.

This clone was seen a handful of times. The chain joins TRBV7-8 to TRBJ1-2, with TRBD1 matching over 7 bases. Germline V gene sequence: CDR1 SGHVS, CDR2 FQNEAQ. V dropped 4 bases and J dropped 4; count of bases not matched to a gene: 15. CDR3 length: 17 residues. CDR3: CASSYTETSGTVYGYTF. CDR3 nucleotide sequence: TGTGCCAGCAGCTACACTGAAACCTCCGGGACAGTCTATGGCTACACCTTC. Supplemented by reference TRBV7-8 and TRBJ1-2, the full variable domain reads GAGVSQSPRYKVAKRGQDVALRCDPISGHVSLFWYQQALGQGPEFLTYFQNEAQLDKSGLPSDRFFAERPEGSVSTLKIQRTQQEDSAVYLCASSYTETSGTVYGYTFGSGTRLTVV.

This clone was seen a single time. This chain uses TRBV6-5 with TRBJ1-1, with TRBD1 identical over 9 bases. CDR3 length: 16 residues. The junction had 8 bases not matched to a gene; V was cut back by 2 bases and J by 4 bases. Germline V gene data show CDR1 as MNHEY and CDR2 as SVGAGI. In DNA form, the CDR3 reads TGTGCCAGCAGTTACAGACGGGGGACAGGGCTCACTGAAGCTTTCTTT. This codes for CASSYRRGTGLTEAFF.

The gene calls are TRBV18 and TRBJ2-6; possibly TRBD2 for D (5 bases). From germline, CDR1 is KGHSH and CDR2 LQKENI. Trimming removed 2 bases at V and 1 base at J, with 6 bases between. The CDR3 extends over 15 amino acids. CDR3 residues: CASSPGGSGANVLTF. The CDR3 nucleotides are TGTGCCAGCTCACCAGGAGGATCTGGGGCCAACGTCCTGACTTTC.

This clone occurred a few times. The chain employs TRBV2 and TRBJ1-5, with 10 positions matching TRBD1. The J segment lost 4 bases and the V segment lost 7 bases, leaving 10 bases of the junction unmatched. The CDR3 is 16 residues long. CDR1 SNHLY and CDR2 FYNNEI come from the germline V gene. The CDR3 loop reads CASTSPGQGTNQPQHF. The DNA of the CDR3 is TGTGCCAGCACCAGTCCGGGACAGGGGACTAATCAGCCCCAGCATTTT.

The chain recombines TRBV11-2 with TRBJ2-1, with 7 bases lining up with TRBD1. Looked up from germline, CDR1 is SGHAT and CDR2 is FQNNGV. After removal of 2 bases from V and 9 bases from J, the junction contained 7 bases not matched to a gene. The CDR3 has 14 amino acids. The CDR3 DNA reads as TGTGCCAGCAGCTTAAGACAGGGCGGCGCTGAGCAGTTCTTC. It specifies CASSLRQGGAEQFF.

The chain employs TRBV6-5 and TRBJ2-7; 8 nucleotides align to TRBD2. CDR3 length: 14 amino acids. Germline V CDR1 and CDR2: MNHEY, SVGAGI. V lost 6 bases and J lost 5; bases outside the gene matches: 9. In DNA form, the CDR3 reads TGTGCCAGCAGCTCGGATGCGGGAGGAGACGAGCAGTACTTC. Residues: CASSSDAGGDEQYF.

This clone has just a few counts. The chain joins TRBV9 to TRBJ2-7, with D perhaps TRBD2 (5 bases). Germline V gene lookup returns CDR1 SGDLS and CDR2 YYNGEE. V was trimmed by 0 bases and J by 2 bases, leaving 12 bases between them. The CDR3 is made up of 15 amino acids. The CDR3 is CASSVDPRGPYEQYF. The CDR3, as DNA: TGTGCCAGCAGCGTAGACCCCCGAGGGCCCTACGAGCAGTACTTC.